These T cell receptor beta chains were read from a single sample in a study of CD8 T cells in ankylosing spondylitis. TCRdb passed the 5' RACE reads through MiXCR, listing each CDR3 protein once. The data contain hundreds of thousands of distinct CDR3 sequences, approximately 12% of them singletons. Sequencing was performed on blood, either unsorted or a sorted T cell fraction (not recorded which). The receptors derive from a male donor with ankylosing spondylitis. The CDR3 runs from the conserved cysteine through the conserved F or W. Fields, in order: CDR3 DNA, CDR3 protein, V gene, J gene, D gene, clone size. D genes are given only for firm matches. Clone size is given for some rows only: seen once, a few or many times, or a class if the clone is expanded.

TGTGCCAGCAGTTACAATGTCCAACTAGCCAAAAACATTCAGTACTTC	CASSYNVQLAKNIQYF	TRBV6-5	TRBJ2-4	NA	few
TGTGCCAGCAGCCGCCCACTATTGGACAAAAACATTCAGTACTTC	CASSRPLLDKNIQYF	TRBV5-6	TRBJ2-4	NA	few
TGTGCCAGCAGCCACCGCGGGGACAGAACCCTTAACTATGGCTACACCTTC	CASSHRGDRTLNYGYTF	TRBV4-2	TRBJ1-2	TRBD1	few
TGTGCCAGCAGCCCGGACAGTTTCTCCTACGAGCAGTACTTC	CASSPDSFSYEQYF	TRBV7-9	TRBJ2-7	NA	many
TGTGCCAGCAGCAAAGGCATAGGACTAGCGGACTACGAGCAGTACTTC	CASSKGIGLADYEQYF	TRBV21-1	TRBJ2-7	NA	few
TGCGCCAGCAGCTTGCGGGACAGGGAGGATTACGAGCAGTACTTC	CASSLRDREDYEQYF	TRBV5-1	TRBJ2-7	TRBD1	many
TGTGCCAGCAGCGTAGCTTTTCAGCTAAGCACAGATACGCAGTATTTT	CASSVAFQLSTDTQYF	TRBV9	TRBJ2-3	NA	NA
TGTGCCAGCAGTCACAGGGGGAGCACAGATACGCAGTATTTT	CASSHRGSTDTQYF	TRBV6-5	TRBJ2-3	TRBD1	NA
TGCAGCGACGGACAGGGGCCCAACTATGGCTACACCTTC	CSDGQGPNYGYTF	TRBV29-1	TRBJ1-2	TRBD1	NA
TGCAGTGCTCCCACGCCAGTCAGAGAGACCCAGTACTTC	CSAPTPVRETQYF	TRBV20-1	TRBJ2-5	NA	NA
TGCAGTGCTAGAGATCCTGGACAGACTCGGGATACGCAGTATTTT	CSARDPGQTRDTQYF	TRBV20-1	TRBJ2-3	NA	few
TGTGCCAGCAGAGAAGGGGGATTGGATTCACCCCTCCACTTT	CASREGGLDSPLHF	TRBV2	TRBJ1-6	NA	NA
TGCGCCAGCAGCCAAGAGTGGGTCGGGGAGCTGTTTTTT	CASSQEWVGELFF	TRBV4-3	TRBJ2-2	NA	few
TGTGCCAGCAGTCAACCCGACAGCACTAGCGGGGGGACTTACAATGAGCAGTTCTTC	CASSQPDSTSGGTYNEQFF	TRBV7-3	TRBJ2-1	TRBD2	few
TGTGCCAGCAGTCCCCACAGTGCGAACACTGAAGCTTTCTTT	CASSPHSANTEAFF	TRBV28	TRBJ1-1	NA	NA
TGTGCCATCAGTGAGTCGACACCGGGAAACACTGAAGCTTTCTTT	CAISESTPGNTEAFF	TRBV10-3	TRBJ1-1	NA	many
TGTGCCAGCAGCCCCTCTGTAGGGGCAGGCGGCTACACCTTC	CASSPSVGAGGYTF	TRBV7-2	TRBJ1-2	NA	NA
TGTGCCAGCAGCCAGACCCTTAGCGGGGGGAACACAGATACGCAGTATTTT	CASSQTLSGGNTDTQYF	TRBV4-2	TRBJ2-3	TRBD2	few
TGTGCCAGCAGTTATGTGTTTGGACAGCGGCAAGAGACCCAGTACTTC	CASSYVFGQRQETQYF	TRBV6-2/TRBV6-3	TRBJ2-5	NA	many
TGCAGTGCTAAAGTAGGGGGCGCGGAGACCCAGTACTTC	CSAKVGGAETQYF	TRBV20-1	TRBJ2-5	TRBD1	NA
TGCAGTGCTAGATTGACAGGCTGGTACGAGCAGTACTTC	CSARLTGWYEQYF	TRBV20-1	TRBJ2-7	NA	NA
TGTGCCAGCAGCCCGGCGGCGGCCGGGGCCAATGAGCAGTTCTTC	CASSPAAAGANEQFF	TRBV28	TRBJ2-1	NA	many
TGTGCCAGCAGCTGGGCGGGGGCCGGTTGGATGAACACTGAAGCTTTCTTT	CASSWAGAGWMNTEAFF	TRBV7-6	TRBJ1-1	NA	NA
TGTGCCAGCAGTGTCCCGACAGGGGGCTTGGAAAAACTGTTTTTT	CASSVPTGGLEKLFF	TRBV12-3/TRBV12-4	TRBJ1-4	TRBD1	NA
TGTGCCAGCAGCTTCGGACTAGCGGGGGGGATCGGCACAGATACGCAGTATTTT	CASSFGLAGGIGTDTQYF	TRBV11-2	TRBJ2-3	TRBD2	many
TGCAGTGCTAGGAATCGGGTCCCGACAGGGATCCCCCACGAGCAGTACTTC	CSARNRVPTGIPHEQYF	TRBV20-1	TRBJ2-7	TRBD1	many
TGTGCCAGCAGCTTAGAGGGGACTAGCGGGGGACGGACGCAGTATTTT	CASSLEGTSGGRTQYF	TRBV7-2	TRBJ2-3	TRBD2	many
TGTGCCAGCAGCCAAGTAAGGGAGGACACTGAAGCTTTCTTT	CASSQVREDTEAFF	TRBV4-2	TRBJ1-1	NA	few
TGTGCCAGCAGCTTAGATTTCGGGCTATGGAACGAGCAGTACTTC	CASSLDFGLWNEQYF	TRBV11-2	TRBJ2-7	NA	few
TGTGCCAGCAGTCGGAACAGGGGAAACAATCAGCCCCAGCATTTT	CASSRNRGNNQPQHF	TRBV27	TRBJ1-5	TRBD1	few
TGTGCCATCAGTGACGTTAGCGGGAGAACGGACAATGAGCAGTTCTTC	CAISDVSGRTDNEQFF	TRBV10-3	TRBJ2-1	TRBD2	NA
TGTGCCAGCAGCTTATTCGGGGGCCAAGAGACCCAGTACTTC	CASSLFGGQETQYF	TRBV7-2	TRBJ2-5	NA	NA
TGTGCCACCAGCCGGCGGGGAGGGGAGGATACGCAGTATTTT	CATSRRGGEDTQYF	TRBV15	TRBJ2-3	TRBD2	few
TGTGCCAGCAGTTACTCCCCGGCAGGGATCGGCGAGCAGTACTTC	CASSYSPAGIGEQYF	TRBV6-5	TRBJ2-7	NA	few
TGCAGTGCTATGGGAGGGAGTTGGAATACGCAGTATTTT	CSAMGGSWNTQYF	TRBV20-1	TRBJ2-3	TRBD2	few
TGTGCCAGCAGTAATGACCTCTGGGGCAACAATGAGCAGTTCTTC	CASSNDLWGNNEQFF	TRBV6-1	TRBJ2-1	NA	NA
TGTGCCAGCAGCGGAAACAGGGGGACCGGGGAGCTGTTTTTT	CASSGNRGTGELFF	TRBV9	TRBJ2-2	TRBD1	NA
TGTGCCAGCAGCTTGGGCTGGGGAGGTGGCAGCACAGATACGCAGTATTTT	CASSLGWGGGSTDTQYF	TRBV5-5	TRBJ2-3	NA	NA
TGTGCCAGCAGCTTCGCTACGGACACTGAAGCTTTCTTT	CASSFATDTEAFF	TRBV5-5	TRBJ1-1	NA	once
TGTGCCAGCAGTCCCCGGCTTGTTAATGAGCAGTTCTTC	CASSPRLVNEQFF	TRBV12-3/TRBV12-4	TRBJ2-1	NA	many
TGTGCCAGCAGCCAGATAGCGGACAGGGAGGCCTACGAGCAGTACTTC	CASSQIADREAYEQYF	TRBV3-1	TRBJ2-7	TRBD1	NA
TGTGCCAGCAGACGAACAGGGATTAATGAAAAACTGTTTTTT	CASRRTGINEKLFF	TRBV12-3/TRBV12-4	TRBJ1-4	NA	NA
TGTGCCAGCGCCGGGACTACGGAATCCTACGAGCAGTACTTC	CASAGTTESYEQYF	TRBV10-3	TRBJ2-7	TRBD2	few
TGTGCCAGCAGTTTAAGGGCCATAAGTCGGGCTTTCTTT	CASSLRAISRAFF	TRBV12-3/TRBV12-4	TRBJ1-1	NA	many
TGTGCCAGCTCAGTCGAGGGGCGCTCACCCCTCCACTTT	CASSVEGRSPLHF	TRBV18	TRBJ1-6	NA	NA
TGTGCCACCTCGACGGAGACTAGCGGGATCTACAATGAGCAGTTCTTC	CATSTETSGIYNEQFF	TRBV2	TRBJ2-1	TRBD2	NA
TGTGCCAGCAGCCGACAGGGAACGAACACCGGGGAGCTGTTTTTT	CASSRQGTNTGELFF	TRBV7-2	TRBJ2-2	TRBD1	many
TGTGCCAGCAGCCCCCGCAGGGTAGGAGGGGAGACCCAGTACTTC	CASSPRRVGGETQYF	TRBV7-2	TRBJ2-5	NA	NA
TGTGCCAGCGGGAACAGTAATAGCAATCAGCCCCAGCATTTT	CASGNSNSNQPQHF	TRBV10-3	TRBJ1-5	NA	few
TGTGCCAGCAGCCACAGTTTTAAGACAAGAGGAGCCTACGAGCAGTACTTC	CASSHSFKTRGAYEQYF	TRBV3-1	TRBJ2-7	NA	few
TGTGCCAGCAGCTTGGGAGGGAATACTAATGAAAAACTGTTTTTT	CASSLGGNTNEKLFF	TRBV7-8	TRBJ1-4	NA	NA
TGTGCCAGCAGCTCCGGACACGGCCTAGAGCAGTTCTTC	CASSSGHGLEQFF	TRBV7-2	TRBJ2-1	NA	many
TGTGCCAGCAGCCAAGAGGGGACAGGGGCTCAAGAGACCCAGTACTTC	CASSQEGTGAQETQYF	TRBV4-2	TRBJ2-5	TRBD1	NA
TGTGCCAGCAGGGGGACAGGTCTTAATGAAAAACTGTTTTTT	CASRGTGLNEKLFF	TRBV28	TRBJ1-4	TRBD1	many
TGCAGTGCTTTGACAGGTACCTCGCAGAACACTGAAGCTTTCTTT	CSALTGTSQNTEAFF	TRBV20-1	TRBJ1-1	NA	NA
TGCAGTGCTAGGGGCCGGGACTACACTACTTACAATGAGCAGTTCTTC	CSARGRDYTTYNEQFF	TRBV20-1	TRBJ2-1	TRBD2	NA
TGTGCCAGCAGCACCAGGCTTTTCAGCACAGATACGCAGTATTTT	CASSTRLFSTDTQYF	TRBV27	TRBJ2-3	NA	NA